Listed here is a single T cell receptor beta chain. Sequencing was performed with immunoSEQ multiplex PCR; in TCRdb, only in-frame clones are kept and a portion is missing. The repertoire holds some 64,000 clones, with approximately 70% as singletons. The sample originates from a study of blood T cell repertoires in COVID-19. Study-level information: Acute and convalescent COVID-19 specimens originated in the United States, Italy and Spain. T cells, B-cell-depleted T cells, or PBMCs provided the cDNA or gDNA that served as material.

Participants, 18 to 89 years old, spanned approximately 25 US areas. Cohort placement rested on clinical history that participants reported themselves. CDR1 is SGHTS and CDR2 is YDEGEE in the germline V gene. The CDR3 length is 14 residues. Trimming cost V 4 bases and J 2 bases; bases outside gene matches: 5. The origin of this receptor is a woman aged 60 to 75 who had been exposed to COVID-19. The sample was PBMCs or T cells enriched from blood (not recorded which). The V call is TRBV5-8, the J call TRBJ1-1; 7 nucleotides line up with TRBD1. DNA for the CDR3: TGTGCCAGCAGCCTGGGAGGGGGCAACACTGAAGCTTTCTTT. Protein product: CASSLGGGNTEAFF.